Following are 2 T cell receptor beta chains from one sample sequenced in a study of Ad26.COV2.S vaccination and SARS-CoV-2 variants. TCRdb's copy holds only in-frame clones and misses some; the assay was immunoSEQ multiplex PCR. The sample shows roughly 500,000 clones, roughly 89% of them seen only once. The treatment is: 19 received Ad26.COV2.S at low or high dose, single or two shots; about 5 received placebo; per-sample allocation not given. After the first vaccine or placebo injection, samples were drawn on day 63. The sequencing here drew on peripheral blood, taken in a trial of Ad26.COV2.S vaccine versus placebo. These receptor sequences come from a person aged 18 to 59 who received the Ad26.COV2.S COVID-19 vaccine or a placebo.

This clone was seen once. The chain's CDR3 is CASSPQVKLFF. In DNA, the CDR3 is TGCGCCAGCAGTCCTCAGGTAAAACTGTTTTTT. This chain links TRBV23-1 with TRBJ1-4, with no clear D. TRBV23-1 is known as an ORF, though its function is uncertain. The CDR3 length is 11 residues. Trimming shortened V by 4 bases and J by 10 bases, and 7 bases separated the two germline ends.

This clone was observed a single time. The CDR3 DNA reads TGTGCCAGCAGCTTTCCCAGGATTAGCACAGATACGCAGTATTTT. Translation gives CASSFPRISTDTQYF. The chain joins TRBV7-9 to TRBJ2-3, with D unclear. This CDR3 has 15 residues. The V gene's germline CDR1 is SEHNR and CDR2 FQNEAQ (reference sequence). Trimming took off 3 bases at V and 0 bases at J, with 10 bases between the two ends. Looking up the rest from reference TRBV7-9 and TRBJ2-3 gives the full variable domain: DTGVSQNPRHKITKRGQNVTFRCDPISEHNRLYWYRQTLGQGPEFLTYFQNEAQLEKSRLLSDRFSAERPKGSFSTLEIQRTEQGDSAMYLCASSFPRISTDTQYFGPGTRLTVL.